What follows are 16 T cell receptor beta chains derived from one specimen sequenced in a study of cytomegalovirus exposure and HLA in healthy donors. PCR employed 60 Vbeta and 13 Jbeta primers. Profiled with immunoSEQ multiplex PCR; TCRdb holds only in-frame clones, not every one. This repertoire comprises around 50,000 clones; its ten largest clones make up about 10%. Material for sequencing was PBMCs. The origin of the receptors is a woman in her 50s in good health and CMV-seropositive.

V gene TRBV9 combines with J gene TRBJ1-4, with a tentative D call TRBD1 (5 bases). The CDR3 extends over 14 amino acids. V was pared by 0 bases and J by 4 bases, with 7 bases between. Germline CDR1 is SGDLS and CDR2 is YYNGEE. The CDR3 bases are TGTGCCAGCAGCGTAGGACAGTTTAATGAAAAACTGTTTTTT. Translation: CASSVGQFNEKLFF.

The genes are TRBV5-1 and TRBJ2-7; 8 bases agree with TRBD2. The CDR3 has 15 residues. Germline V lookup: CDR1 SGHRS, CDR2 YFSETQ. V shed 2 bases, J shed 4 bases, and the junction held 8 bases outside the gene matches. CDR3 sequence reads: CASSFGAGEGYEQYF. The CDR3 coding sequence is TGCGCCAGCAGCTTCGGAGCGGGAGAGGGGTACGAGCAGTACTTC.

As DNA, the CDR3 is TGTGCCAGCAGAGACAGGGGGCTAAGCTCCTACGAGCAGTACTTC. Its protein is CASRDRGLSSYEQYF. This chain joins TRBV6-1 and TRBJ2-7; 10 positions match TRBD1. V was clipped by 6 bases and J by 0 bases; unmatched bases: 5. CDR1 is MNHNS, CDR2 SASEGT, per germline. This CDR3 spans 15 amino acids.

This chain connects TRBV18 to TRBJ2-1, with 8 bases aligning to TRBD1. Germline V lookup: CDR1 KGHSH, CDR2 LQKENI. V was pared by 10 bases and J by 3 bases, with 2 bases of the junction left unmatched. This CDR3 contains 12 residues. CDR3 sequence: CATGQGYNEQFF. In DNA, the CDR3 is TGTGCCACCGGACAGGGCTACAATGAGCAGTTCTTC. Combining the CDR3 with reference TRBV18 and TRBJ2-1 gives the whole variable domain NAGVMQNPRHLVRRRGQEARLRCSPMKGHSHVYWYRQLPEEGLKFMVYLQKENIIDESGMPKERFSAEFPKEGPSILRIQQVVRGDSAAYFCATGQGYNEQFFGPGTRLTVL.

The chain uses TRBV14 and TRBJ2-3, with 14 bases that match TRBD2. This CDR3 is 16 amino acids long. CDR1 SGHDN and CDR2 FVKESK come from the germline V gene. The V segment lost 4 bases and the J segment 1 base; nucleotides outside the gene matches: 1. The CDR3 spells CASSPGLAGGTDTQYF. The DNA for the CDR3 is TGTGCCAGCAGCCCGGGACTAGCGGGAGGCACAGATACGCAGTATTTT.

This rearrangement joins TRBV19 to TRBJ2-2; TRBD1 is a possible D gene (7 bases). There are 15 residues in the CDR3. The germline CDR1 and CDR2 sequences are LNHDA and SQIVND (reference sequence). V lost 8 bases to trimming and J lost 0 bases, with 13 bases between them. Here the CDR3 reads CASWRGQSNTGELFF. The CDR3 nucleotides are TGTGCCAGTTGGAGGGGACAGTCGAACACCGGGGAGCTGTTTTTT.

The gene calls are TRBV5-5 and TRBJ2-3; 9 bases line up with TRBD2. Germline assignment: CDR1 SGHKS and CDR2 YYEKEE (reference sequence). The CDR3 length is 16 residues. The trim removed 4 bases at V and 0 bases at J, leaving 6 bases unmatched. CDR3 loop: CASSRSGRPSTDTQYF. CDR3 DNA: TGTGCCAGCAGCCGGAGCGGGAGGCCCAGCACAGATACGCAGTATTTT.

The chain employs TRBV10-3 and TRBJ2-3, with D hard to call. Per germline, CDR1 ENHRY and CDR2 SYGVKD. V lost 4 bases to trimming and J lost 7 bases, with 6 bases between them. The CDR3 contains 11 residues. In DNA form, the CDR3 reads TGTGCCATCAGTGCATCCAATACGCAGTATTTT. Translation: CAISASNTQYF.

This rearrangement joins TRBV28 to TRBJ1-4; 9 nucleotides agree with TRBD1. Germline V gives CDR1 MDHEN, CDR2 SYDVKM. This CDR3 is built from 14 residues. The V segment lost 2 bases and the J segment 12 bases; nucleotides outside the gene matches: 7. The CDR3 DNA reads TGTGCCAGCAGTTTAATGGACAGGGGAGTAGAACTGTTTTTT. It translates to CASSLMDRGVELFF. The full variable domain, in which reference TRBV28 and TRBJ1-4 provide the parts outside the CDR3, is DVKVTQSSRYLVKRTGEKVFLECVQDMDHENMFWYRQDPGLGLRLIYFSYDVKMKEKGDIPEGYSVSREKKERFSLILESASTNQTSMYLCASSLMDRGVELFFGSGTQLSVL.

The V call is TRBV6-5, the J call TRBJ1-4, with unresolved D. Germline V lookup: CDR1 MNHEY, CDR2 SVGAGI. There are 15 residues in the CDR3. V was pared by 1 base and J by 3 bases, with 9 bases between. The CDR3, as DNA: TGTGCCAGCAGTTACTATCGGAGTCCTAATGAAAAACTGTTTTTT. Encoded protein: CASSYYRSPNEKLFF.

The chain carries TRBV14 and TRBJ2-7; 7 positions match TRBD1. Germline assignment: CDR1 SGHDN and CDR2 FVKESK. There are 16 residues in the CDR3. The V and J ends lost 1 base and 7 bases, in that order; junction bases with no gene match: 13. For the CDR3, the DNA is TGTGCCAGCAGCCAAGGCCTCATGACAGGGTCGTGGGAGCAGTACTTC. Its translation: CASSQGLMTGSWEQYF.

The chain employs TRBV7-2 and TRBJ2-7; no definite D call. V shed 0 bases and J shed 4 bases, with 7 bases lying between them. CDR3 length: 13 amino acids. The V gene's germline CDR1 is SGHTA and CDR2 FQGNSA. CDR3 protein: CASSLAREYEQYF. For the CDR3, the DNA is TGTGCCAGCAGCTTAGCACGAGAGTACGAGCAGTACTTC.

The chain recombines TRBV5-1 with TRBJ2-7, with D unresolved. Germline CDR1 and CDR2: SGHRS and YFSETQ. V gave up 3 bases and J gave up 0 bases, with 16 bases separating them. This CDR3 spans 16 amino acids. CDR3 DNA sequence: TGCGCCAGCAGCTCCACCCGAGCAGGATACTCCTACGAGCAGTACTTC. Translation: CASSSTRAGYSYEQYF.

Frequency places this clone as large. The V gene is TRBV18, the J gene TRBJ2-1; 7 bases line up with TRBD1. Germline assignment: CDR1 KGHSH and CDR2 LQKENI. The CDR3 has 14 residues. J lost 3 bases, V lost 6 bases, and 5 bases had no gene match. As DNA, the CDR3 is TGTGCCAGCTCCTCGACAGGGTACTACAATGAGCAGTTCTTC. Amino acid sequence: CASSSTGYYNEQFF.

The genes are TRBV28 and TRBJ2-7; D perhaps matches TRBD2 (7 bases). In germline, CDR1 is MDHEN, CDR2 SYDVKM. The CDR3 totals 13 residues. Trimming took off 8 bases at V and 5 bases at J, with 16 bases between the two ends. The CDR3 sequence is CASDAGGRNEQYF. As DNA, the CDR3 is TGTGCCAGCGATGCCGGGGGGCGGAACGAGCAGTACTTC.

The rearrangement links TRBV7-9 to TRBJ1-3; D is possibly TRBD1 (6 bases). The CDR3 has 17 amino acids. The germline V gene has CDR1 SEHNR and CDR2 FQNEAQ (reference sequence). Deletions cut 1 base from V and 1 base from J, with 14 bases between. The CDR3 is CASSLVGRGASGNTIYF. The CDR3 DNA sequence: TGTGCCAGCAGCTTAGTTGGGCGGGGGGCGTCTGGAAACACCATATATTTT.